The 22 T cell receptor beta chains below all came from one sample that was sequenced in a study of T cells after yellow fever vaccination. TCRdb ran MiXCR on the 5' RACE reads and lists one entry per CDR3 protein. The sample carries some 500,000 distinct CDR3 sequences, about 13% recorded once. The specimen was PBMCs, collected on the day of the yellow fever booster vaccination. Receptors were obtained from a man aged 25-45 years who received the YFV17D yellow fever vaccine.

This clonotype has just a few counts. The rearrangement uses TRBV30 and TRBJ1-4, with a possible D match to TRBD1 (6 bases). This CDR3 comprises 17 residues. The V end was cut by 2 bases, the J end by 0 bases, with 16 bases between. CDR1 is GTSNPN and CDR2 is SVGIG in the germline V gene (reference sequence). CDR3 bases: TGTGCCTGGAGTCCCCATCGACAGGCGGCAACTAATGAAAAACTGTTTTTT. Amino acids: CAWSPHRQAATNEKLFF.

The chain uses TRBV12-3 or TRBV12-4 and TRBJ2-2; 8 positions agree with TRBD2. Trimming at V came to 2 bases and at J to 4 bases, leaving 3 bases not matched to a gene. The CDR3 contains 15 residues. The CDR3 loop is CASSLLGTSTGELFF. The CDR3 region has the DNA TGTGCCAGCAGTTTATTGGGGACTAGCACCGGGGAGCTGTTTTTT.

In this sample, this clonotype turned up a few times. The genes are TRBV27 and TRBJ2-7, with TRBD2 matching 12 bases. CDR1 is MNHEY and CDR2 is SMNVEV in the germline V gene (reference sequence). This CDR3 comprises 18 residues. V lost 4 bases to trimming and J lost 2 bases; unmatched junction nucleotides: 12. CDR3 protein: CASSSSSGRAGKAYEQYF. The CDR3 DNA sequence: TGTGCCAGCAGTTCCTCTAGCGGGAGGGCCGGGAAGGCCTACGAGCAGTACTTC.

This clonotype was observed a handful of times. The J gene is TRBJ2-7, the V gene TRBV28, with TRBD2 identical over 9 bases. With V trimmed by 1 base and J by 1 base, 8 bases remained unmatched. The CDR3 is 17 amino acids. Germline V CDR1 and CDR2: MDHEN, SYDVKM. CDR3 DNA: TGTGCCAGCAGTTTATATCTTGGTCTAGCGGGATCCTACGAGCAGTACTTC. The encoded protein is CASSLYLGLAGSYEQYF.

This clonotype was counted only a few times. The rearrangement links TRBV11-2 to TRBJ1-2; TRBD1 matches 7 bases. V gave up 4 bases and J gave up 4 bases; unmatched junction bases: 9. Germline V CDR1 and CDR2: SGHAT, FQNNGV. The CDR3 length is 15 residues. CDR3 loop: CASSSMVTGTYGYTF. Written as DNA, the CDR3 is TGTGCCAGCAGCTCGATGGTGACAGGGACCTATGGCTACACCTTC.

In this sample, this clonotype turned up a few times. The V gene is TRBV18, the J gene TRBJ2-7; 12 bases are shared with TRBD2. Germline V gives CDR1 KGHSH, CDR2 LQKENI. J lost 3 bases, V lost 3 bases, and 6 bases had no gene match. CDR3 length equals 16 residues. CDR3 DNA sequence: TGTGCCAGCTCACCGTCAACTAGCGGGAGGTTCTACGAGCAGTACTTC. Translation gives CASSPSTSGRFYEQYF.

V and J are TRBV5-1 and TRBJ1-6, with a weak D call TRBD1 (5 bases). Trimming removed 0 bases at V and 9 bases at J, with 19 bases between. This CDR3 region has 17 residues. CDR1 and CDR2 (germline): SGHRS, YFSETQ. The CDR3 sequence: CASSLGFDGQGSSPLHF. Here the CDR3 DNA reads TGCGCCAGCAGCTTGGGGTTCGACGGCCAGGGAAGTTCACCCCTCCACTTT.

The chain carries TRBV5-4 and TRBJ2-7; 12 bases line up with TRBD1. CDR3 size: 18 residues. Germline V gene lookup returns CDR1 SGHNT and CDR2 YYREEE (reference sequence). The trim removed 2 bases at V and 0 bases at J, leaving 9 bases unmatched. CDR3 in amino acids: CASSFSGTGGRSSYEQYF. CDR3 bases: TGTGCCAGCAGCTTTTCCGGGACAGGGGGCCGAAGCTCCTACGAGCAGTACTTC. The whole variable domain, filled in from reference TRBV5-4 and TRBJ2-7, reads ETGVTQSPTHLIKTRGQQVTLRCSSQSGHNTVSWYQQALGQGPQFIFQYYREEENGRGNFPPRFSGLQFPNYSSELNVNALELDDSALYLCASSFSGTGGRSSYEQYFGPGTRLTVT.

This chain uses TRBV28 with TRBJ1-2; D uncertain. The CDR3 contains 13 residues. Germline V CDR1 and CDR2: MDHEN, SYDVKM. V shed 6 bases and J shed 5 bases, with 13 bases lying between them. CDR3 bases: TGTGCCAGCAGCCTTCCGGACGATTATGGCTACACCTTC. As protein: CASSLPDDYGYTF.

The sample holds a few counts of this clonotype. This chain links TRBV30 with TRBJ1-2, with D unclear. Germline assignment: CDR1 GTSNPN and CDR2 SVGIG (reference sequence). CDR3 size: 12 residues. V lost 4 bases and J lost 3, with 9 bases in between. The CDR3: CAWTEHHYGYTF. As DNA, the CDR3 is TGTGCCTGGACAGAACATCACTATGGCTACACCTTC.

Only a few counts were recorded for this clonotype. V is TRBV7-9 and J is TRBJ2-6; 11 bases agree with TRBD1. The CDR3 has 17 residues. With V trimmed by 3 bases and J by 4 bases, 5 bases remained unmatched. CDR1 and CDR2 (germline): SEHNR, FQNEAQ (reference sequence). CDR3: CASSFGTGGPGANVLTF. The DNA of the CDR3 is TGTGCCAGCAGCTTTGGGACAGGGGGACCAGGGGCCAACGTCCTGACTTTC.

This sequence joins TRBV7-2 and TRBJ1-1; D is unresolved. Germline CDR1 is SGHTA and CDR2 is FQGNSA. V was shortened by 5 bases and J by 3 bases, with 10 bases between the two germline ends. The CDR3 is 13 residues long. CDR3 nucleotides: TGTGCCAGCAGCATTTTGGAGGACACTGAAGCTTTCTTT. Translation gives CASSILEDTEAFF.

The chain carries TRBV7-2 and TRBJ2-2, with D unclear. The CDR3 length is 16 residues. CDR1 and CDR2 from the germline V gene are SGHTA and FQGNSA. Trimming took 5 bases from V and 1 from J, leaving 14 bases between them. The CDR3 region is CASSRRALMNTGELFF. The CDR3 region has the DNA TGTGCCAGCAGCCGTCGGGCCCTAATGAACACCGGGGAGCTGTTTTTT.

The chain is built from TRBV20-1 and TRBJ2-7, with a possible D match to TRBD2 (7 bases). This CDR3 has 12 amino acids. Germline loops: CDR1 DFQATT, CDR2 SNEGSKA (reference sequence). Trimming removed 4 bases from V and 6 bases from J, with 13 bases in between. This CDR3 reads CSAKRGGFEQYF. The CDR3 bases are TGCAGTGCTAAAAGGGGGGGGTTCGAGCAGTACTTC.

This clonotype was picked up many times. The chain is built from TRBV7-2 and TRBJ2-7; D is ambiguous. This CDR3 is built from 14 residues. The ends were cut back, 7 bases at V and 1 base at J, with 14 bases in the middle. Germline assignment: CDR1 SGHTA and CDR2 FQGNSA. This chain's CDR3 is CASTQRAGSYEQYF. The CDR3 DNA follows: TGTGCCAGCACCCAACGGGCAGGATCCTACGAGCAGTACTTC. Full variable domain (outside the CDR3, taken from reference TRBV7-2 and TRBJ2-7): GAGVSQSPSNKVTEKGKDVELRCDPISGHTALYWYRQSLGQGLEFLIYFQGNSAPDKSGLPSDRFSAERTGGSVSTLTIQRTQQEDSAVYLCASTQRAGSYEQYFGPGTRLTVT.

This clonotype was seen many times. The gene calls are TRBV4-3 and TRBJ2-1; D unresolved. The CDR3 totals 19 residues. Germline assignment: CDR1 LGHNA and CDR2 YSLEER. Trimming removed 4 bases from V and 0 bases from J, with 22 bases in between. CDR3 amino acids: CASSPRSTARDTSYNEQFF. Written as DNA, the CDR3 is TGCGCCAGCAGCCCAAGATCGACGGCTCGCGATACCTCCTACAATGAGCAGTTCTTC.

This clonotype was observed a few times. This chain links TRBV7-9 with TRBJ2-7; D might be TRBD1 (5 bases). This CDR3 has 14 residues. V lost 1 base and J 4 bases, leaving 11 bases between the germline ends. The germline V gene encodes CDR1 SEHNR and CDR2 FQNEAQ (reference sequence). This chain's CDR3 is CASSLVPTVYEQYF. In DNA, the CDR3 is TGTGCCAGCAGCTTAGTCCCGACAGTTTACGAGCAGTACTTC. Supplemented by reference TRBV7-9 and TRBJ2-7, the full variable domain reads DTGVSQNPRHKITKRGQNVTFRCDPISEHNRLYWYRQTLGQGPEFLTYFQNEAQLEKSRLLSDRFSAERPKGSFSTLEIQRTEQGDSAMYLCASSLVPTVYEQYFGPGTRLTVT.

This rearrangement joins TRBV6-1 to TRBJ1-4; D perhaps matches TRBD1 (6 bases). The CDR3 is 14 amino acids. Per germline, CDR1 MNHNS and CDR2 SASEGT. V shed 6 bases and J shed 7 bases, with 15 bases lying between them. The DNA for the CDR3 is TGTGCCAGCAGAACAGGGTTATGGGCTGAAAAACTGTTTTTT. As protein: CASRTGLWAEKLFF.

The V call is TRBV15, the J call TRBJ1-2; TRBD1 matches 11 bases. The germline V gene encodes CDR1 LNHNV and CDR2 YYDKDF (reference sequence). J was trimmed by 5 bases and V by 3 bases; bases with no gene match: 5. The CDR3 spans 15 residues. The CDR3 is CATSRDRGQGYGYTF. The CDR3 nucleotides are TGTGCCACCAGCAGGGACAGGGGGCAGGGGTATGGCTACACCTTC. The full variable domain, rest sourced from reference TRBV15 and TRBJ1-2, is DAMVIQNPRYQVTQFGKPVTLSCSQTLNHNVMYWYQQKSSQAPKLLFHYYDKDFNNEADTPDNFQSRRPNTSFCFLDIRSPGLGDTAMYLCATSRDRGQGYGYTFGSGTRLTVV.

The J gene is TRBJ2-1, the V gene TRBV28; tentatively, D is TRBD1 (6 bases). Trimming shortened V by 1 base and J by 3 bases, and 16 bases separated the two germline ends. CDR3 size: 17 residues. The germline CDR1 and CDR2 sequences are MDHEN and SYDVKM. In DNA form, the CDR3 reads TGTGCCAGCAGTTTATTTGGGTTGGGGGCGGACTACAATGAGCAGTTCTTC. Translation: CASSLFGLGADYNEQFF.

This clonotype was counted at least ten times. This rearrangement joins TRBV12-3 or TRBV12-4 to TRBJ2-2; D call uncertain. The CDR3 is made up of 14 amino acids. Trimming removed 2 bases at V and 2 bases at J, with 6 bases between. The CDR3 DNA is TGTGCCAGCAGTTTAATGGCAAACACCGGGGAGCTGTTTTTT. It specifies CASSLMANTGELFF.

The genes are TRBV7-7 and TRBJ2-5; a possible D gene is TRBD1 (6 bases). The CDR3 is made up of 13 amino acids. V gave up 5 bases and J gave up 5 bases, with 12 bases separating them. Germline CDR1 SSHAT, CDR2 FNYEAQ (reference sequence). CDR3 sequence: CASSNQGFETQYF. The CDR3 region has the DNA TGTGCCAGCAGCAATCAGGGGTTTGAGACCCAGTACTTC.